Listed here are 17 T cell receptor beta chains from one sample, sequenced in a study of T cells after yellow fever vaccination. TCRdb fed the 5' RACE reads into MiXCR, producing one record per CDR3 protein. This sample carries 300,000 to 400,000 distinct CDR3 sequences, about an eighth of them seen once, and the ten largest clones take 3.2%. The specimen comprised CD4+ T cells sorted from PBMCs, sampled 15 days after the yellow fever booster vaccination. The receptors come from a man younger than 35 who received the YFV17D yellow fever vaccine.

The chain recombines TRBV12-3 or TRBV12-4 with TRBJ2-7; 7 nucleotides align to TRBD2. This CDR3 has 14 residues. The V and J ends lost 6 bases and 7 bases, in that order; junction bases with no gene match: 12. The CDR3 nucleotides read TGTGCCAGCAGCTGGGGCGGGGGAACTTATGAGCAGTACGTC. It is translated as CASSWGGGTYEQYV.

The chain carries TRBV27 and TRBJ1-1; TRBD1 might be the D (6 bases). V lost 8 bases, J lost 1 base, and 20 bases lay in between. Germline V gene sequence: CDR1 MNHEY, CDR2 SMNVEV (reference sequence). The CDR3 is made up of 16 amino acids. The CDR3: CASAKQGLRENTEAFF. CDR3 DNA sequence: TGTGCCAGCGCAAAGCAGGGGCTTAGGGAGAACACTGAAGCTTTCTTT.

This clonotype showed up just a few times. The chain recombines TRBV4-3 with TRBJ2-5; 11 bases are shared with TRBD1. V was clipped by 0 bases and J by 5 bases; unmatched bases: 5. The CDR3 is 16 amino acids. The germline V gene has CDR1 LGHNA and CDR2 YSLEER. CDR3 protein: CASSQEADRGLETQYF. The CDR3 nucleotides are TGCGCCAGCAGCCAAGAAGCGGACAGGGGGCTGGAGACCCAGTACTTC.

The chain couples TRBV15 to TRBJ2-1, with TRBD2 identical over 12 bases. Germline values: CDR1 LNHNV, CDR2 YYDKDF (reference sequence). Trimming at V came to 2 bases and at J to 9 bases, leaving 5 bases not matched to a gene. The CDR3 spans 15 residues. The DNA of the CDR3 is TGTGCCACCAGCAGACCTAGCGGGGGGGCCACTGAGCAGTTCTTC. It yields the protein CATSRPSGGATEQFF.

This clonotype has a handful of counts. Here the CDR3 DNA reads TGTGCCAGCAGTTACAGACAGCCCACTGAAGCTTTCTTT. It yields the protein CASSYRQPTEAFF. The chain links TRBV6-2 or TRBV6-3 to TRBJ1-1, with D perhaps matching TRBD1 (5 bases). In germline, CDR1 is MNHEY, CDR2 SVGEGT. The CDR3 spans 13 residues. The V end was cut by 2 bases, the J end by 4 bases, with 8 bases between.

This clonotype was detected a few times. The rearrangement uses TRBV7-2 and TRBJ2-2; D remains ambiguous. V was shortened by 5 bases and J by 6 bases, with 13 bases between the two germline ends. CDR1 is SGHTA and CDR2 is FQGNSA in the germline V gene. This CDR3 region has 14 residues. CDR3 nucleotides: TGTGCCAGCAGCCCCAACGTAGGGTCCGGGGAGCTGTTTTTT. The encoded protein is CASSPNVGSGELFF.

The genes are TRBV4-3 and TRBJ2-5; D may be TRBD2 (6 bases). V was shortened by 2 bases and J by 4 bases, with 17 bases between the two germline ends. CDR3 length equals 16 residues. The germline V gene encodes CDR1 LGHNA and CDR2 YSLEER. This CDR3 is CASSQQAGPARETQYF. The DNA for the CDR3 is TGCGCCAGCAGCCAACAGGCGGGACCCGCGAGAGAGACCCAGTACTTC.

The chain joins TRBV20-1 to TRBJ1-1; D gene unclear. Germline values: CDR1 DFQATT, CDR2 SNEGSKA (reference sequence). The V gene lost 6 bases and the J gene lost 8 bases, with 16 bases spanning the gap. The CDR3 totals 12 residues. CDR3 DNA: TGCAGTGCCAGACACTCCTCGGGGGAAGCTTTCTTT. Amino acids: CSARHSSGEAFF.

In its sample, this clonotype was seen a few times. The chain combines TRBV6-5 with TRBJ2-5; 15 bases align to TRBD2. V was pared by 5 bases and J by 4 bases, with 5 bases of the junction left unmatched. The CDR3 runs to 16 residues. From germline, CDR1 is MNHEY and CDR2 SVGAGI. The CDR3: CASSRTSGGAVETQYF. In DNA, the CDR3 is TGTGCCAGCAGTCGGACTAGCGGGGGGGCCGTAGAGACCCAGTACTTC.

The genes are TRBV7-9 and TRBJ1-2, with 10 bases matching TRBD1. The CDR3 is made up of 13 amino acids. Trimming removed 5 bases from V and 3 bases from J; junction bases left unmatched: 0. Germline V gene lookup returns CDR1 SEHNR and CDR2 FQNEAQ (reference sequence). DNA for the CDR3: TGTGCCAGCAGCGGACAGGGGGACTATGGCTACACCTTC. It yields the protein CASSGQGDYGYTF.

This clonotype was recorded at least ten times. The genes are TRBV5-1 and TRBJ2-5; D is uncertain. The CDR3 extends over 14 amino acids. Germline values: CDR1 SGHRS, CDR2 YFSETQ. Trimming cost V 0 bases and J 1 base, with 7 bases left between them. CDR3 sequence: CASSLVGVQETQYF. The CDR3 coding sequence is TGCGCCAGCAGCTTGGTGGGTGTCCAAGAGACCCAGTACTTC.

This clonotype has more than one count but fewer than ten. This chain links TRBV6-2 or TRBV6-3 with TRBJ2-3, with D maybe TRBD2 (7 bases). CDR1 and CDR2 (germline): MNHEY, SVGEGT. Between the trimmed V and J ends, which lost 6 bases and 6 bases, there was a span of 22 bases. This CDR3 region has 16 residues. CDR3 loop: CASSPATGGQRDTQYF. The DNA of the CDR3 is TGTGCCAGCAGCCCCGCGACCGGGGGGCAGAGGGATACGCAGTATTTT.

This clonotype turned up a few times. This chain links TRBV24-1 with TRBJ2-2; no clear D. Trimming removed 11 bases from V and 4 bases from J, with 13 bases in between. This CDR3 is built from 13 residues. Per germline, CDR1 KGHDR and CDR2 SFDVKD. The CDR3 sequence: CAIGPGGTGELFF. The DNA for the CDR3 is TGTGCCATTGGGCCCGGCGGCACCGGGGAGCTGTTTTTT.

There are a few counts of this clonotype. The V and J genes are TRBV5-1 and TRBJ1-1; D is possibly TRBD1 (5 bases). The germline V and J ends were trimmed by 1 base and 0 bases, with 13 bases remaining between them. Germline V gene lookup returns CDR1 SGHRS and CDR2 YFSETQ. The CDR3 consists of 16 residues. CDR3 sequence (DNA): TGCGCCAGCAGCTTGCGGCAGGGATCCATGAACACTGAAGCTTTCTTT. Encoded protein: CASSLRQGSMNTEAFF.

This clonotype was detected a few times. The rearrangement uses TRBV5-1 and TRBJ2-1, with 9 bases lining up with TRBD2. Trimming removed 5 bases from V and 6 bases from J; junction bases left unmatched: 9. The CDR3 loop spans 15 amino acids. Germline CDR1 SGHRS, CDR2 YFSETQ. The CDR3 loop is CASRGGTSLVNEQFF. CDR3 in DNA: TGCGCCAGCAGGGGTGGGACTAGCCTCGTCAATGAGCAGTTCTTC.

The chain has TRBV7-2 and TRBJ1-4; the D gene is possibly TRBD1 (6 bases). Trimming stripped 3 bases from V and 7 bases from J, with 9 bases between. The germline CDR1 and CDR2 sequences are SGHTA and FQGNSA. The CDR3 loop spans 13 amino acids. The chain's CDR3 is CASSLGAAEKLFF. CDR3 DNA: TGTGCCAGCAGCTTGGGGGCCGCTGAAAAACTGTTTTTT.

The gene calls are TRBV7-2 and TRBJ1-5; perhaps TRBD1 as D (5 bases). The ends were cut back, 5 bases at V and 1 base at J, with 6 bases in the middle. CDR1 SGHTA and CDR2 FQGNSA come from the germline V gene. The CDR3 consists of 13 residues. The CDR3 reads CASSRQSNQPQHF. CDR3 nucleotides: TGTGCCAGCAGCCGACAGAGCAATCAGCCCCAGCATTTT. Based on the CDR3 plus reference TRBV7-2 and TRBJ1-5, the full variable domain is GAGVSQSPSNKVTEKGKDVELRCDPISGHTALYWYRQSLGQGLEFLIYFQGNSAPDKSGLPSDRFSAERTGGSVSTLTIQRTQQEDSAVYLCASSRQSNQPQHFGDGTRLSIL.